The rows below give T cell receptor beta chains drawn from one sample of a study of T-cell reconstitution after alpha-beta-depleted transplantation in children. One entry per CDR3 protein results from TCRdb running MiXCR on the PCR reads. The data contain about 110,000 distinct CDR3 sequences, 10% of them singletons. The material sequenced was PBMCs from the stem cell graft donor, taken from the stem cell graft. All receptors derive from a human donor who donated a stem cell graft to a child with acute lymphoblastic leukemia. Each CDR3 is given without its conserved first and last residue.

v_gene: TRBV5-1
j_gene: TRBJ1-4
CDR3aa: ASSRNNGANEKLF

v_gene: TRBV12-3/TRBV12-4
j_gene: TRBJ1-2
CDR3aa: ASSLEAGGSYGYT

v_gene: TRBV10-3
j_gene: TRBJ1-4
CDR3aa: AISPGQGNEKLF

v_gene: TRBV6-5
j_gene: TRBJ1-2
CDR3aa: ASSQGQEYYGYT

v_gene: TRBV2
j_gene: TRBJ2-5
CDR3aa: ASIPGETQY

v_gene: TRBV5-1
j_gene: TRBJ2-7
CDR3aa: ASSSTEHGSSYEQY

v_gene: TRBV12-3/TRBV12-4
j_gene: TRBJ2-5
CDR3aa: ASSWLGTAKGTQY

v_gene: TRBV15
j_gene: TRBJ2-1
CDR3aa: AAKQGRGFNEQF

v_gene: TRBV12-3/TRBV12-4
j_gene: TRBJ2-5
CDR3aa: ASSFRQGFQETQY

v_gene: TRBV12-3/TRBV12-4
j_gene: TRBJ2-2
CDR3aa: ASNTGTSNTGELF

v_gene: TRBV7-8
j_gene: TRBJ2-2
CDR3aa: ASRPTGPENTGELF

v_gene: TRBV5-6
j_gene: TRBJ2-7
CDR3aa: ASSFGTTYEQY

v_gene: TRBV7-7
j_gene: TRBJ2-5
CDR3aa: ASSLAPDRSETQY

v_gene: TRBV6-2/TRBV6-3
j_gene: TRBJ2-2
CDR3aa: ASSYGLAGNTGELF

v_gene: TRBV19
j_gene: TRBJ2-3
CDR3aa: ASSIGRNTDTQY

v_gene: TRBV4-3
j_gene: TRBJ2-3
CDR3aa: ASSQEGWLAGGTDTQY

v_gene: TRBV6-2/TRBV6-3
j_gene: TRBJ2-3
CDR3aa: ASSWTGNTDTQY

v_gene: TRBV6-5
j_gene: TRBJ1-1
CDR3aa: ASSYSRGGARGAEAF

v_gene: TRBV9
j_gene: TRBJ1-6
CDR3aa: ASSVKGNNSPLH

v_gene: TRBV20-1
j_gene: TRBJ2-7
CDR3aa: SARDGQTYEQY

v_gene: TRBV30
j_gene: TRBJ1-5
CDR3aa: AWSVKRLNTSNQPQH

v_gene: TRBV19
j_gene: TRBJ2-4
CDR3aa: ASSNTGGRAKNIQY

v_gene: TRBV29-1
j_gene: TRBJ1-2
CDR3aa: SVGTENYGYT

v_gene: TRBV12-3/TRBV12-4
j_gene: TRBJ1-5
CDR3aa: ASSFANQPQH

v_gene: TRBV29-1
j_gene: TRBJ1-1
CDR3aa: SVKPLMNTEAF

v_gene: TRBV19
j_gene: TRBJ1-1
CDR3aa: ASSPTGRGGTEAF

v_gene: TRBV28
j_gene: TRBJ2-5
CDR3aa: ASSSRQGQRETQY

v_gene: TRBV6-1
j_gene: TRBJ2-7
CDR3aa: ASRAVTSYEQY

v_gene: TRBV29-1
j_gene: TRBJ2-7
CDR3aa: SVTTISYEQY

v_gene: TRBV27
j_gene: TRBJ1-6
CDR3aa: ASSLSLRGTSNSPLH

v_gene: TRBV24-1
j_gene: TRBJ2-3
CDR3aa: ATSVGRTGADTQY

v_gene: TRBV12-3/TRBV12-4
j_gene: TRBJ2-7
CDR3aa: ASNPDKAYEQY

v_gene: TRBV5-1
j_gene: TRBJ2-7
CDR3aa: ASSPGTGGVEQY

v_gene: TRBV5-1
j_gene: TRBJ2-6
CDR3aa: ASSLTGTGFEYGANVLT

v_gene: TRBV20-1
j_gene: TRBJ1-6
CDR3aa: SASGQGSNSPLH

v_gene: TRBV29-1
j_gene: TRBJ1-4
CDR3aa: SVVWGEKLF

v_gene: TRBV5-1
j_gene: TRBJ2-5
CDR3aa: ASSLVAGGMETQY

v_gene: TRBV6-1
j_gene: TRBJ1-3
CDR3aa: ASSPRTGKVGNTIY

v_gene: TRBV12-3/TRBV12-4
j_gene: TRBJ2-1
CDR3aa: ASSSPSGASSYNEQF

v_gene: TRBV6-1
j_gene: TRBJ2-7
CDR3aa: ASSPDRDGPYEQY

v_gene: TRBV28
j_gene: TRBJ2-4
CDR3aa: ASSPGLAEPKAAKNIQY

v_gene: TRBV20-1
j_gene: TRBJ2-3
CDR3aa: SPTSGSIPDTQY

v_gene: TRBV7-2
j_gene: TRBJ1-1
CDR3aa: ASSPQIPNTEAF

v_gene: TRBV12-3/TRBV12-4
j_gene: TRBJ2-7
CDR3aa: ASSLGRRTYEQY

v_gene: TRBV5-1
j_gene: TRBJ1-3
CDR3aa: ASSLGQGESGNTIY

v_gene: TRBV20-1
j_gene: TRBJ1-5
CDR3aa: SAGDPSSNQPQH

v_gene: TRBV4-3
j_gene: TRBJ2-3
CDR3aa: ASSQVSTDTQY

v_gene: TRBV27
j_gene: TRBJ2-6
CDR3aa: ASSPGTGGANVLT

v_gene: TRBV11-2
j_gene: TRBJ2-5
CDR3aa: ASSLDLLAGNQETQY

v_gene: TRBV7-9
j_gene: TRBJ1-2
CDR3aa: ASSPVGGDYGYT

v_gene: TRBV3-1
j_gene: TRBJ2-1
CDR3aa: ASSHDTGGLAVRSSYNEQF

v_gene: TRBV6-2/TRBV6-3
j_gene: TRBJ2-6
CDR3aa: ASLYPTMGGTGANVLT